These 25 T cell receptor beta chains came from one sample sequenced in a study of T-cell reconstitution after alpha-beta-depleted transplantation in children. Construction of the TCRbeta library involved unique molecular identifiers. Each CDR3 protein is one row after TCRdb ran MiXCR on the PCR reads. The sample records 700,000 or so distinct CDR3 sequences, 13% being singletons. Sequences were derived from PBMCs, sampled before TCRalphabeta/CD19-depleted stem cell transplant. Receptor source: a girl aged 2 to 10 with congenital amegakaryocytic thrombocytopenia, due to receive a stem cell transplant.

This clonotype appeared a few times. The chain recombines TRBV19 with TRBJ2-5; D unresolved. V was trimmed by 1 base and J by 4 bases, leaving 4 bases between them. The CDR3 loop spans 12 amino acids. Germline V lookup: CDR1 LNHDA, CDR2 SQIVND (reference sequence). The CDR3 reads CASSIGGETQYF. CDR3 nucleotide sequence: TGTGCCAGTAGTATAGGCGGAGAGACCCAGTACTTC. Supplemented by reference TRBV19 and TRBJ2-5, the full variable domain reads DGGITQSPKYLFRKEGQNVTLSCEQNLNHDAMYWYRQDPGQGLRLIYYSQIVNDFQKGDIAEGYSVSREKKESFPLTVTSAQKNPTAFYLCASSIGGETQYFGPGTRLLVL.

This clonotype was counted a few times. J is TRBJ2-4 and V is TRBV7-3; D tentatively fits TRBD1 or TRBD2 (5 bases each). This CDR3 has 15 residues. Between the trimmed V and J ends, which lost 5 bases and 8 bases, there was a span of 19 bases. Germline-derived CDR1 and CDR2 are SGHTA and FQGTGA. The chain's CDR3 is CASSQNGAQQDIQYF. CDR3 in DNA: TGTGCCAGCAGCCAAAACGGGGCGCAACAGGACATTCAGTACTTC.

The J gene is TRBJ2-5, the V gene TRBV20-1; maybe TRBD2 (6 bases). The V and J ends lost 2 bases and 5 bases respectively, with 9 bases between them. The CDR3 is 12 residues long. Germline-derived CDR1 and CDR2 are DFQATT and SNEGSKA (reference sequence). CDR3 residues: CSARMGRETQYF. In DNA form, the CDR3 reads TGCAGTGCTAGAATGGGGAGGGAGACCCAGTACTTC.

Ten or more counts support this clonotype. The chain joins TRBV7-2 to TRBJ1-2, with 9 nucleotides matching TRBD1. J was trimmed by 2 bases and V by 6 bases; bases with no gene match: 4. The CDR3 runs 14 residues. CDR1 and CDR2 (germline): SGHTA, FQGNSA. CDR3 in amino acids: CASSLGQGNYGYTF. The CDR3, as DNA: TGTGCCAGCAGTCTCGGACAGGGGAACTATGGCTACACCTTC.

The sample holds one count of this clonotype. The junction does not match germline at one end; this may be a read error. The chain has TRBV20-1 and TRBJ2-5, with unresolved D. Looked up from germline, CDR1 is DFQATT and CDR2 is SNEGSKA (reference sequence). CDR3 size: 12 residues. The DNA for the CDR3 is TGCGGTGCCCGGTGGATACAAGAGACCCAGTACTTC. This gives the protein CGARWIQETQYF.

The CDR3 reads CASSPRGTSGYNEQFF. CDR3 nucleotides: TGTGCCAGCAGCCCCCGCGGGACTAGCGGGTACAATGAGCAGTTCTTC. V is TRBV7-7 and J is TRBJ2-1, with TRBD2 identical over 12 bases. From germline, CDR1 is SSHAT and CDR2 FNYEAQ (reference sequence). CDR3 size: 16 residues. V lost 5 bases to trimming and J lost 4 bases; unmatched junction nucleotides: 6. The whole variable domain, filled in from reference TRBV7-7 and TRBJ2-1, reads GAGVSQSPRYKVTKRGQDVTLRCDPISSHATLYWYQQALGQGPEFLTYFNYEAQPDKSGLPSDRFSAERPEGSISTLTIQRTEQRDSAMYRCASSPRGTSGYNEQFFGPGTRLTVL.

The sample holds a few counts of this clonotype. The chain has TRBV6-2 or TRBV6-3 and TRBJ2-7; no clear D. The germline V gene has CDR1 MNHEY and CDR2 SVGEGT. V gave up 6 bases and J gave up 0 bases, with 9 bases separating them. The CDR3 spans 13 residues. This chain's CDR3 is CASSSTFSYEQYF. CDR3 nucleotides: TGTGCCAGCAGCTCGACCTTCTCCTACGAGCAGTACTTC.

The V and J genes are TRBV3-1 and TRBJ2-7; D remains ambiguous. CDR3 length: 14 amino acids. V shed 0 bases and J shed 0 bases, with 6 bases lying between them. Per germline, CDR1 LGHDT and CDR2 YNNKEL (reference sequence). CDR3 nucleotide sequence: TGTGCCAGCAGCCAAGAGACTTACTCCTACGAGCAGTACTTC. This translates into CASSQETYSYEQYF.

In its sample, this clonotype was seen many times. The CDR3 spells CASSRHRVTYEQYF. The CDR3 DNA reads TGTGCCAGCAGTCGACATCGGGTAACCTACGAGCAGTACTTC. The chain combines TRBV28 with TRBJ2-7; no clear D. Germline CDR1 is MDHEN and CDR2 is SYDVKM. This CDR3 comprises 14 residues. Trimming removed 5 bases at V and 2 bases at J, with 13 bases between.

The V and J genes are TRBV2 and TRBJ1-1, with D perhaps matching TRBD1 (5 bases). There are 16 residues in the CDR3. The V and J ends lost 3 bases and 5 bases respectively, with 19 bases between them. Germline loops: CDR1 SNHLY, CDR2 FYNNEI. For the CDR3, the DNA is TGTGCCAGCAGTGATGTATCTGGACATCTGAGGACTGAAGCTTTCTTT. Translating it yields CASSDVSGHLRTEAFF. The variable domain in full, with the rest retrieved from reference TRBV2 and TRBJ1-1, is EPEVTQTPSHQVTQMGQEVILRCVPISNHLYFYWYRQILGQKVEFLVSFYNNEISEKSEIFDDQFSVERPDGSNFTLKIRSTKLEDSAMYFCASSDVSGHLRTEAFFGQGTRLTVV.

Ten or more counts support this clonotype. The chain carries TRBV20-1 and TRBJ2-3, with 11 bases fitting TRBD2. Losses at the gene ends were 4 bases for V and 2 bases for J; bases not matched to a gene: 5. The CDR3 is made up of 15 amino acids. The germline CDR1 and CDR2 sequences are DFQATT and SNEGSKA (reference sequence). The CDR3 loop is CSATGTSGITDTQYF. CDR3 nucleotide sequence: TGCAGTGCTACCGGGACTAGCGGTATCACAGATACGCAGTATTTT.

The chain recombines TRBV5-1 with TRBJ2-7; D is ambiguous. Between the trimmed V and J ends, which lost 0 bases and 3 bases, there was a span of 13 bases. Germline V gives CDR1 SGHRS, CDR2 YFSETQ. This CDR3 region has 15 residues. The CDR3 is CASSLDDTTNYEQYF. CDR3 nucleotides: TGCGCCAGCAGCTTGGACGACACCACCAACTACGAGCAGTACTTC.

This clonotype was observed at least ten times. The CDR3 region is CASSRTSRGHQYF. The DNA for the CDR3 is TGTGCCAGCTCCCGGACTAGTCGAGGGCATCAGTACTTC. This chain uses TRBV28 with TRBJ2-7; 7 positions match TRBD2. This CDR3 has 13 amino acids. V was clipped by 8 bases and J by 10 bases; unmatched bases: 14. Germline V gives CDR1 MDHEN, CDR2 SYDVKM.

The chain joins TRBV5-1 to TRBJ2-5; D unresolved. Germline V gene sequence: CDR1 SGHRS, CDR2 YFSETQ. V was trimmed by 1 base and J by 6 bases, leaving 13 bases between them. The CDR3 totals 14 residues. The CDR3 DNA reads TGCGCCAGCAGCTTGACAAGGGCTTGGAAGACCCAGTACTTC. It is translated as CASSLTRAWKTQYF. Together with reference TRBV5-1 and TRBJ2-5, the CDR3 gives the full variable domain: KAGVTQTPRYLIKTRGQQVTLSCSPISGHRSVSWYQQTPGQGLQFLFEYFSETQRNKGNFPGRFSGRQFSNSRSEMNVSTLELGDSALYLCASSLTRAWKTQYFGPGTRLLVL.

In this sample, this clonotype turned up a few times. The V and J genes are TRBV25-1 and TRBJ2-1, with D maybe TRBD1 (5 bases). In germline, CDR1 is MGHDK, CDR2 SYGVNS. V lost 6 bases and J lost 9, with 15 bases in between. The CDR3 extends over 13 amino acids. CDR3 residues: CASRETGVPEQFF. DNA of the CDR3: TGTGCCAGCAGGGAAACAGGCGTTCCTGAGCAGTTCTTC.

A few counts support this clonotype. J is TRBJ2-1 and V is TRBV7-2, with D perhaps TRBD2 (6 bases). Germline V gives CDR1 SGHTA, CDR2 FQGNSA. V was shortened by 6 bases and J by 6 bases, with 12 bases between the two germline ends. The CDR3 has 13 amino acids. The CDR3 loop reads CASRKLASNEQFF. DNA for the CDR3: TGTGCCAGCAGAAAACTAGCTTCCAATGAGCAGTTCTTC.

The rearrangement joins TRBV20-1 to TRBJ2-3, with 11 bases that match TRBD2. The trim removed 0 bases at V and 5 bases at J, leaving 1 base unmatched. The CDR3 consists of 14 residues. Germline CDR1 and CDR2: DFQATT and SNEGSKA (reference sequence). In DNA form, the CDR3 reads TGCAGTGCTAGAGATGGACTAGCGGGAGATACGCAGTATTTT. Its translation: CSARDGLAGDTQYF.

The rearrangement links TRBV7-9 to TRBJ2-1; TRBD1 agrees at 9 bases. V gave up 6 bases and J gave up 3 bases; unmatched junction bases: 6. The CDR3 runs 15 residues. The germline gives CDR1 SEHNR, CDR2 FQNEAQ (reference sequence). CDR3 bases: TGTGCCAGCAGATCGGGACAGGGTATCTACAATGAGCAGTTCTTC. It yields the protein CASRSGQGIYNEQFF.

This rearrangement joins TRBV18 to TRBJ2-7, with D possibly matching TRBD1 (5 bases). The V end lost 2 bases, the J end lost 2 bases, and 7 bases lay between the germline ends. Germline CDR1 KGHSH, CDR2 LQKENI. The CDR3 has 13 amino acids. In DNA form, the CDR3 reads TGTGCCAGCTCACCAGAGACAGCCTACGAGCAGTACTTC. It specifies CASSPETAYEQYF.

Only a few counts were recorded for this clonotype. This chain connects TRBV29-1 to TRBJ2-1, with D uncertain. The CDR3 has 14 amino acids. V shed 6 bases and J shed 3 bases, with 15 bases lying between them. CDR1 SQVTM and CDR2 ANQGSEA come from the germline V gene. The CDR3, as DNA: TGCAGCGTCGAACCTACCTCCCTCTACAATGAGCAGTTCTTC. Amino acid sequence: CSVEPTSLYNEQFF.

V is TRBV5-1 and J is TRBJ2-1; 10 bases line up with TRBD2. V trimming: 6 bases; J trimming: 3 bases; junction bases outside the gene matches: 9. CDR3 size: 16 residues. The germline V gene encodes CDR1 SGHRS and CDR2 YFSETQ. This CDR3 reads CASIPSGRRDYNEQFF. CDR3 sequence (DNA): TGCGCCAGCATCCCTAGCGGGAGAAGGGACTACAATGAGCAGTTCTTC.

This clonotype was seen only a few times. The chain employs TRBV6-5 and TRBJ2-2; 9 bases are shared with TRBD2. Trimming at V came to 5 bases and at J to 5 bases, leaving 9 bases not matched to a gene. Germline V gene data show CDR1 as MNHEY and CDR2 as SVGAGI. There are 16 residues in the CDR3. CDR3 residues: CASSLLAGLFTGELFF. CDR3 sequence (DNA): TGTGCCAGCAGTCTACTAGCGGGTTTATTTACCGGGGAGCTGTTTTTT.

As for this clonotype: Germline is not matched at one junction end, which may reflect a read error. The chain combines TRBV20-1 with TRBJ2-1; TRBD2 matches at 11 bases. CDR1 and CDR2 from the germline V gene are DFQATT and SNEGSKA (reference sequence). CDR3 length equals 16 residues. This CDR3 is CCATVSGRAVKNEQFF. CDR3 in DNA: TGCTGTGCTACTGTTAGCGGGAGGGCCGTAAAGAATGAGCAGTTCTTC.

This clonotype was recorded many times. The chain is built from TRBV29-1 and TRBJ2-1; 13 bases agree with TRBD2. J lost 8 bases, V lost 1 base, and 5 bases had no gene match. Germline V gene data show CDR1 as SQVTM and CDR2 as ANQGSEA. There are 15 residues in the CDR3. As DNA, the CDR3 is TGCAGCGTTGAAGGCGGGACTAGCGGGACGTATGAGCAGTTCTTC. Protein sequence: CSVEGGTSGTYEQFF.

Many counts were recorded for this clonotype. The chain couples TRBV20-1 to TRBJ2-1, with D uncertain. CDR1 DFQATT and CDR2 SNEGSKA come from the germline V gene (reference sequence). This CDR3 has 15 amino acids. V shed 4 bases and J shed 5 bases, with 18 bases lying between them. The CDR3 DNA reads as TGCAGTGCTACCCGGCCGGGTTTTATCAACAATGAGCAGTTCTTC. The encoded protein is CSATRPGFINNEQFF.